The 3 T cell receptor beta chains in this list originate from one sample, sequenced in a study of shared clonotypes between healthy human individuals. TCRdb's copy holds only in-frame clones and misses some; the assay was immunoSEQ multiplex PCR. Of over a million clones listed, roughly 96% were seen once; the top ten hold roughly 1.2%. The sample taken for sequencing was naive CD4+ T cells sorted from blood. Noted subset: CD45RA+ positively selected. The receptor set was obtained from a young man in good health.

The V call is TRBV2, the J call TRBJ2-6; 8 bases are a match to TRBD1. The ends lost 0 bases at V and 0 bases at J; junction bases unmatched: 16. Per the germline V gene, CDR1 is SNHLY and CDR2 is FYNNEI. The CDR3 runs 22 residues. The CDR3 bases are TGTGCCAGCAGTGAAGCCCTGGGGTTAGGACAGGGCGCTAACTCTGGGGCCAACGTCCTGACTTTC. The encoded protein is CASSEALGLGQGANSGANVLTF.

The gene calls are TRBV10-1 and TRBJ2-7; 8 bases match TRBD1. CDR1 and CDR2 (germline): WNHNN, SYGVQD (reference sequence). The ends lost 0 bases at V and 4 bases at J; junction bases unmatched: 5. This CDR3 has 15 amino acids. CDR3 DNA: TGCGCCAGCAGTGAGTCGGGCAGGGGGCCGTACGAGCAGTACTTC. It is translated as CASSESGRGPYEQYF.

The chain couples TRBV30 to TRBJ2-1; tentatively, D is TRBD1 (5 bases). V shed 5 bases and J shed 6 bases, with 5 bases lying between them. This CDR3 is 10 amino acids long. From germline, CDR1 is GTSNPN and CDR2 SVGIG (reference sequence). The CDR3 here is CAWGANEQFF. CDR3 DNA: TGTGCCTGGGGGGCCAATGAGCAGTTCTTC.